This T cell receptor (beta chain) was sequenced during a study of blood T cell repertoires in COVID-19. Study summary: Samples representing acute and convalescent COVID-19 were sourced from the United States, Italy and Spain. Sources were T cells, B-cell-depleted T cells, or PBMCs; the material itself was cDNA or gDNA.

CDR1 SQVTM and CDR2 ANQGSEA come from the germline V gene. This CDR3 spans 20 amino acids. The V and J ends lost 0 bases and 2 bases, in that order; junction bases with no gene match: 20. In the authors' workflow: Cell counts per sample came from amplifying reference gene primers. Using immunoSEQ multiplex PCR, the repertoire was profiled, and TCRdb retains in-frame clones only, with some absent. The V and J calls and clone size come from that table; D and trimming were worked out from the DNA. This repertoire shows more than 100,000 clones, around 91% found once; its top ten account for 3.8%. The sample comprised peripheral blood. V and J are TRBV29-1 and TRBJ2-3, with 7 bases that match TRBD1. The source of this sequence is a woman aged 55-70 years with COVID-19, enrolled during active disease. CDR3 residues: CSVEDVTARTGDFFTDTQYF. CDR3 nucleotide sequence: TGCAGCGTTGAAGATGTCACAGCCCGGACAGGCGACTTCTTCACAGATACGCAGTATTTT.